A single TCR beta chain is shown here with its context. Its antigen is as yet unknown. The CDR3 runs to 13 residues. Deletions cut 4 bases from V and 2 bases from J, with 8 bases between. Germline CDR1 reads MNHEY; CDR2 reads SMNVEV (reference sequence). The sample is drawn from a study of cytotoxic CD8 clonotypes in ibrutinib-treated CLL. Study in general: After median approximately 70 months, approximately 14 stayed in remission, approximately 12 progressed; responses roughly 25 partial, 2 complete.

Overall study results and limits: Ibrutinib response saw clonality rise, and progression saw it return toward baseline. Baseline levels of clonality went above those of age-matched healthy donors and moved with circulating CD8+ T-cell counts. Few clonotypes were public, and these shrank or held steady under treatment.

Libraries were prepared by immunoSEQ multiplex PCR; TCRdb keeps only in-frame clonotypes and omits some of them. The repertoire holds over 150,000 clones, with 72% as singletons. This TCR was recovered from a human donor with chronic lymphocytic leukemia. The chain recombines TRBV27 with TRBJ2-5; weak D call: TRBD2 (6 bases). The sample consisted of PBMCs, taken after 24 months of ibrutinib treatment. CDR3 nucleotide sequence: TGTGCCAGCAGTTGGAGGGAGCAAGAGACCCAGTACTTC. It is translated as CASSWREQETQYF.